These T cell receptor beta chains were read from a single sample in a study of blood T cell repertoires in COVID-19. The data were produced by immunoSEQ multiplex PCR, yet TCRdb's version contains in-frame clones alone and is incomplete. The sample comprises roughly 390,000 clones, more than 70% of which are singletons, and about 10% rests with the top ten. The sample taken for sequencing was peripheral blood. Source of these receptors: a woman aged 25 to 39 with COVID-19, enrolled during active disease. Both conserved end residues are part of each CDR3. D genes are given only for firm matches. Part of the rows lack a size; the others show once, few, many or a class for expanded clones.

few,TRBV9,TRBD2,TRBJ2-1,TGTGCCAGCAGCGTAGGCATCAGCGGGGGCTACAATGAGCAGTTCTTC,CASSVGISGGYNEQFF
-,TRBV4-1,-,TRBJ1-5,TGCGCCAGCAGCCAGTTCGGGGATCAGCCCCAGCATTTT,CASSQFGDQPQHF
-,TRBV7-2,TRBD2,TRBJ2-1,TGTGCCAGCAGCTTAGTGGTAGCGGGAGCGGTTGAGCAGTTCTTC,CASSLVVAGAVEQFF
-,TRBV11-2,TRBD1,TRBJ2-7,TGTGCCAGCAGCTTAGGACCGGGACAGCTCTACTACGAGCAGTACTTC,CASSLGPGQLYYEQYF
-,TRBV7-8,-,TRBJ2-5,TGTGCCAGCAGCTTAGAGGGACCAGGGGATCCCCAGTACTTC,CASSLEGPGDPQYF
few,TRBV5-6,TRBD1,TRBJ2-5,TGTGCCAGCAGCTTGTGGCTCGGACAGGGTGGAGAGACCCAGTACTTC,CASSLWLGQGGETQYF
-,TRBV4-2,TRBD2,TRBJ2-2,TGTGCCAGCAGCCTGGGGACTAGCGGGAGAGGATGGGAGCTGTTTTTT,CASSLGTSGRGWELFF
-,TRBV19,TRBD1,TRBJ2-6,TGTGCCAGTAGGTTGGCAGGGGGAAGCTCTGGGGCCAACGTCCTGACTTTC,CASRLAGGSSGANVLTF
-,TRBV7-9,-,TRBJ1-4,TGTGCCAGCAGATCTACGTCAGGTTCAACTAATGAAAAACTGTTTTTT,CASRSTSGSTNEKLFF
-,TRBV27,-,TRBJ2-7,TGTGCCAGCAGGGCTGTCAGCTCCTACGAGCAGTACTTC,CASRAVSSYEQYF
-,TRBV6-5,-,TRBJ2-7,TGTGCCAGCAGCCCGTCGGCGGAGGTCTACGAGCAGTACTTC,CASSPSAEVYEQYF
-,TRBV19,TRBD1,TRBJ1-5,TGTGCCAGTAGTATACCAGAGGACAGGGATAATCAGCCCCAGCATTTT,CASSIPEDRDNQPQHF
-,TRBV5-4,-,TRBJ2-5,TGTGCCAGCAGCTTGGCACGGGGTCCAGAGACCCAGTACTTC,CASSLARGPETQYF
-,TRBV6-5,-,TRBJ2-7,TGTGCCAGCACCCCCCAGGCAGGCTCCTACGAGCAGTACTTC,CASTPQAGSYEQYF
-,TRBV6-5,TRBD2,TRBJ2-3,TGTGCCAGCACGCTGCGGGAGGGCTTAGATACGCAGTATTTT,CASTLREGLDTQYF
-,TRBV29-1,TRBD2,TRBJ2-7,TGCAGCGTTGGGGCGGGAGTACAGACCGAGCAGTACTTC,CSVGAGVQTEQYF
-,TRBV6-2/TRBV6-3,-,TRBJ2-1,TGTGCCAGCAGTTACCGGGGTGATGAGCAGTTCTTC,CASSYRGDEQFF
-,TRBV4-2,TRBD1,TRBJ1-1,TGTGCCAGCAGCGGACAGGGGGCCCTGACCACTGAAGCTTTCTTT,CASSGQGALTTEAFF
-,TRBV10-3,TRBD1,TRBJ2-6,TGTGCCATCAGACCGGGACAGGACTCTGGGGCCAACGTCCTGACTTTC,CAIRPGQDSGANVLTF
-,TRBV6-5,-,TRBJ2-7,TGTGCCAGCAGTTCCACGGTATTCCCTTACGAGCAGTACTTC,CASSSTVFPYEQYF
-,TRBV11-2,-,TRBJ2-4,TGTGCCAGCAGCTTGGGGGGACAGTTCATTCAGTACTTC,CASSLGGQFIQYF
-,TRBV21-1,-,TRBJ2-3,TGTGCCAGCAGCAAAAGGTTTGGGACTAGCGACTGCACAGATACGCAGTATTTT,CASSKRFGTSDCTDTQYF
few,TRBV5-1,-,TRBJ1-1,TGCGCCAGCAGCTCACAGAACACTGAAGCTTTCTTT,CASSSQNTEAFF
-,TRBV30,-,TRBJ1-6,TGTGCCTGGACCTGGAGGGATAATTCACCCCTCCACTTT,CAWTWRDNSPLHF
-,TRBV28,-,TRBJ1-6,TGTGCCAGCATCCGGTCCCTTGGTTCACCCCTCCACTTT,CASIRSLGSPLHF
-,TRBV2,TRBD1,TRBJ1-2,TGTGCCAGCAGCGCGACAGGGTCGGCTGGCTACACCTTC,CASSATGSAGYTF